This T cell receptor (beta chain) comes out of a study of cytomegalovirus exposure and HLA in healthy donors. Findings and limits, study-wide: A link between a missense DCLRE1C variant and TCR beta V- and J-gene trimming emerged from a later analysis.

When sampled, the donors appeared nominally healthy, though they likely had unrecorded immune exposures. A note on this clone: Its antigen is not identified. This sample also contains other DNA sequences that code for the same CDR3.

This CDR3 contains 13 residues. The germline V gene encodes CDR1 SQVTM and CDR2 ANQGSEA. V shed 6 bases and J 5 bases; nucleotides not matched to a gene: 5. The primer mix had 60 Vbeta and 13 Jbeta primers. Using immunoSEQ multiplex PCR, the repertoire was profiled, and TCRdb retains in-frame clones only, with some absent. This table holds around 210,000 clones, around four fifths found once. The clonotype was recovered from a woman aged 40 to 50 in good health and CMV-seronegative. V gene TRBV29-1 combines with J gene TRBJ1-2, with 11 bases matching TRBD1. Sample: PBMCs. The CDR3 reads CSVRGQGGYGYTF. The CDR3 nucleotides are TGCAGCGTAAGGGGACAGGGGGGATATGGCTACACCTTC.